This T cell receptor beta chain was sequenced for a study of T cell responses to AZD1222 COVID-19 vaccine. The study's findings and limits: Of spike-specific TCRs, nearly half reportedly target regions left unmutated in variants. Spike-spanning, vaccine-associated CD4 TCRs were dominant at 160-218 and 743-854.

The CDR3 runs to 12 residues. The germline V and J ends were trimmed by 0 bases and 4 bases, with 4 bases remaining between them. Per germline, CDR1 SGHRS and CDR2 YFSETQ. Second-dose schedules of about 4 or about 12 weeks were combined. Regarding this clone: Its antigen is unknown.

Profiled with immunoSEQ multiplex PCR; TCRdb holds only in-frame clones, not every one. The sample yields 98,000 or so clones, about 81% seen once. The starting material was peripheral blood, obtained 28 days after the second AZD1222 dose. V is TRBV5-1 and J is TRBJ2-5; D is ambiguous. The sequence derives from an adult who received the AZD1222 COVID-19 vaccine. CDR3 DNA: TGCGCCAGCAGCTTGGAAGGAGAGACCCAGTACTTC. It specifies CASSLEGETQYF.